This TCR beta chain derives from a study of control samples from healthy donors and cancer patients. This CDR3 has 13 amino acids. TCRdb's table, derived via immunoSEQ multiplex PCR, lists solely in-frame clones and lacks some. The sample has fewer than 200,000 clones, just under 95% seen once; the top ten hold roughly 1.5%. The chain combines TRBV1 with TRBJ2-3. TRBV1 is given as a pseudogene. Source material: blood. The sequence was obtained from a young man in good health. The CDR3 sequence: CTRIQRTKDTQYF. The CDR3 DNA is TGCACCAGAATTCAAAGAACGAAAGATACGCAGTATTTT.